Given below is one T cell receptor (beta chain) in context. The target antigen is unknown. Here immunoSEQ multiplex PCR was the method, and the copy in TCRdb shows in-frame clones only, minus some. The profile shows around 340,000 clones, 73% of them singletons. The CDR3 has 15 amino acids. Trimming took 8 bases from V and 6 from J; bases not matched to a gene: 7. Looked up from germline, CDR1 is LNHDA and CDR2 is SQIVND (reference sequence). Investigators divided CD4+ cells into CD45RA+ naive and CD45RA-negative memory subsets. The record originates from a study of shared clonotypes between healthy human individuals. Notes on the study in general: It was observed that roughly 5.4% of naive CD4 clonotypes were shared across a handful of donors.

Input material: memory CD4+ T cells sorted from blood. Documented subset: CD45RA-negative fraction. The V gene is TRBV19, the J gene TRBJ2-2, with 12 bases lining up with TRBD2. This receptor was obtained from a man aged 25-45 years in good health. The CDR3, as DNA: TGTGCCAGTTCCTCTAGCGGGAGGGCCCCCGGGGAGCTGTTTTTT. This sequence encodes CASSSSGRAPGELFF. The full variable domain, rest sourced from reference TRBV19 and TRBJ2-2, is DGGITQSPKYLFRKEGQNVTLSCEQNLNHDAMYWYRQDPGQGLRLIYYSQIVNDFQKGDIAEGYSVSREKKESFPLTVTSAQKNPTAFYLCASSSSGRAPGELFFGEGSRLTVL.